This TCR beta chain was identified during a study of shared clonotypes between healthy human individuals. Overall study results and limits: Across a handful of donors, naive CD4 shared about 5%, naive CD8 around 4%, memory CD4 less than 2.5%, memory CD8 0.4% to 0.5%. An expected dependence of interdonor clonotype sharing on sequencing depth was noted. The donor pool, a small one, limited the genetic and exposure-history diversity represented. Blood was the only sampled material, and tissue repertoires likely differ.

On this clone itself: Its antigen is not identified.

The CDR3 has 13 residues. Germline trimming cut 7 bases from V and 10 bases from J; bases unmatched to any gene: 8. CDR1 and CDR2 (germline): SGDLS, YYNGEE. Repertoires were generated with immunoSEQ multiplex PCR, while TCRdb's copy carries only in-frame clones and drops some. The table lists 850,000 to 1,200,000 clones, 60% to 80% of them singletons. This sequence originates from a man younger than 30 in good health. The V call is TRBV9, the J call TRBJ1-6; 7 nucleotides line up with TRBD1. The material sequenced was memory CD4+ T cells sorted from blood. Subset indicated: CD45RA-negative fraction. In nucleotides, the CDR3 is TGTGCCAGCTGTAGACAGGGAGGATCACCCCTCCACTTT. This encodes CASCRQGGSPLHF.